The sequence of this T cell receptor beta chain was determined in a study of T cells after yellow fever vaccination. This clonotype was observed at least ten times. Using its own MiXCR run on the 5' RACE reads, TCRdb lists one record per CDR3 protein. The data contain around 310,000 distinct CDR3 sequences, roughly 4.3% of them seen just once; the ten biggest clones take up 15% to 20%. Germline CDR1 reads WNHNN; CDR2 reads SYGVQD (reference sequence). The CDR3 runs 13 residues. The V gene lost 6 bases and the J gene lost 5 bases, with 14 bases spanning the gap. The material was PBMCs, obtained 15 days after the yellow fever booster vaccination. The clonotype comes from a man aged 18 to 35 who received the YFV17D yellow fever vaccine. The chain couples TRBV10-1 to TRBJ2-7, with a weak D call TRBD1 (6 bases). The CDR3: CASRVIRDNEQYF. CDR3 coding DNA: TGCGCCAGCAGAGTGATCAGGGACAACGAGCAGTACTTC.